The entry below describes one TCR beta chain. Measured with immunoSEQ multiplex PCR; TCRdb has only the in-frame clones, and not every one. Altogether 2,000 to 2,500 clones are present, roughly 85% being singletons, with the ten largest covering more than 8%. The CDR3 sequence is 16 residues long. Germline V gene sequence: CDR1 MNHEY, CDR2 SMNVEV (reference sequence). The V end was cut by 6 bases, the J end by 2 bases, with 18 bases between. This sample is part of a study of brain metastases from non-small cell lung cancer. The chain carries TRBV27 and TRBJ2-3, with D possibly matching TRBD1 (5 bases). Material for sequencing was tumor-adjacent normal tissue. The clonotype was recovered from a donor at least 40 years old with non-small cell lung cancer. CDR3 region: CASRTLPGAATDTQYF. CDR3 nucleotide sequence: TGTGCCAGCAGGACTTTACCTGGGGCAGCCACAGATACGCAGTATTTT.